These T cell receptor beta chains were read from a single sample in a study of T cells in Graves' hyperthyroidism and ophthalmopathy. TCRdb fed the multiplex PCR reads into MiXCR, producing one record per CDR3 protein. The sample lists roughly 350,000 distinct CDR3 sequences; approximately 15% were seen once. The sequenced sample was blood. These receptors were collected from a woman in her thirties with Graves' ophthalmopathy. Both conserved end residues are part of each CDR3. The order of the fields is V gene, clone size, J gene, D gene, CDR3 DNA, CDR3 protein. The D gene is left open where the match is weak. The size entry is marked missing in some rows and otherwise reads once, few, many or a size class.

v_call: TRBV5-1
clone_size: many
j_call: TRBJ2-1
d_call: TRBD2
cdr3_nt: TGCGCCAGCAGACAACTACTAGCGGGGGGTCGCAACAATGAGCAGTTCTTC
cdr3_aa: CASRQLLAGGRNNEQFF

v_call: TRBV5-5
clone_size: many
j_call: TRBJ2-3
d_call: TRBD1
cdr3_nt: TGTGCCAGCAGCTACTCAGGGGGTCGAACAGATACGCAGTATTTT
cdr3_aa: CASSYSGGRTDTQYF

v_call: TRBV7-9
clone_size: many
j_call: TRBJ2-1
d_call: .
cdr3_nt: TGTGCCAGCAGCCCAGTTCCCGTTTCGGTCAATGAGCAGTTCTTC
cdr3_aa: CASSPVPVSVNEQFF

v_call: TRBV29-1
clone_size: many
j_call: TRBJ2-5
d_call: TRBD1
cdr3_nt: TGCAGCGTTGAAGTGCCCTTTGGCAGGGGGCGCGGGAAGACCCAGTACTTC
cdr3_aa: CSVEVPFGRGRGKTQYF

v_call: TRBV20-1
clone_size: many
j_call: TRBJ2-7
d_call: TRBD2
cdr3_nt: TGCAGTGCTAGAGTATGGGGACTAGTCGTCGAGCAGTACTTC
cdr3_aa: CSARVWGLVVEQYF

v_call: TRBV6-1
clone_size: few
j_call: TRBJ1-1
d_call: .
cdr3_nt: TGTGCCAGCAGCCGACCGGGACATCCCATGAACACTGAAGCTTTCTTT
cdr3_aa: CASSRPGHPMNTEAFF

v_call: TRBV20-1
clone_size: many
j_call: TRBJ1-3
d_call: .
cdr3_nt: TGCAGTGCTATCGGGTCGACTGGAAACACCATATATTTT
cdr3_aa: CSAIGSTGNTIYF

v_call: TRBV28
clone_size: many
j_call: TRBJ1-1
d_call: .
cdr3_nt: TGTGCCAGCCTACAGCCCCGGGGGGCGAACACTGAAGCTTTCTTT
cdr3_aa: CASLQPRGANTEAFF

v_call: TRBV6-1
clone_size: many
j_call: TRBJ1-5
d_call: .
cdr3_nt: TGTGCCAGCAGTTCGGTCAATCAGCCCCAGCATTTT
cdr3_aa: CASSSVNQPQHF

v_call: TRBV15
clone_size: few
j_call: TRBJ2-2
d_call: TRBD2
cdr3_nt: TGTGCCACCAGCACGCCGGGGGGGCCCGGGGAGCTGTTTTTT
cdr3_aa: CATSTPGGPGELFF

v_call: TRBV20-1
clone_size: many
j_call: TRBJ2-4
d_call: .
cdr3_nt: TGCAGTGCTAGAGATGTGTTAGCCAAAAACATTCAGTACTTC
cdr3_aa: CSARDVLAKNIQYF

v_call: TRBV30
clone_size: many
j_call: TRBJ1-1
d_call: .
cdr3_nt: TGTGCCTGGAGTTTGGCCTCTAAAACGGCTTTCTTT
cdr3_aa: CAWSLASKTAFF

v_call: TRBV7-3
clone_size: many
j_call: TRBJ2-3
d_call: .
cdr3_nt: TGTGCCAGCAGCTCGGGCGGTACGCAGTATTTT
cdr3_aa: CASSSGGTQYF

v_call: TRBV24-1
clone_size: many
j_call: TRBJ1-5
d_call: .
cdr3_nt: TGTGCCTCAGGGCGGGCAGGGAGCAATCAGCCCCAGCATTTT
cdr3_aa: CASGRAGSNQPQHF

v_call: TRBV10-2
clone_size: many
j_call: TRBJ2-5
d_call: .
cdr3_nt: TGCGCCAGCAGTGAGTCAGTCAGGAGGGTTGGGGAGACCCAGTACTTC
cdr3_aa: CASSESVRRVGETQYF

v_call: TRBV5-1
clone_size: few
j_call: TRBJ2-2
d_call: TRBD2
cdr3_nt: TGCGCCAGCAGTTTGGGACTAGCGGGGGGCTACGGCGGCGGGGAGCTGTTTTTT
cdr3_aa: CASSLGLAGGYGGGELFF

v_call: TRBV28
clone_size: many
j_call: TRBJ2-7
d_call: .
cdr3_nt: TGTGCCAGCAGTTTAGAGGCAGGGATGTACGAGCAGTACTTC
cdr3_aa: CASSLEAGMYEQYF

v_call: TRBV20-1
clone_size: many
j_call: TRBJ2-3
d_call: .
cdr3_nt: TGCAGTGGATGGGCTGACACAGATACGCAGTATTTT
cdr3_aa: CSGWADTDTQYF

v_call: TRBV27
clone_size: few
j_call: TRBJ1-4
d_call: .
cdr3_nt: TGTGCCAGCAGTGGGGGGCGCATGAATGAAAAACTGTTTTTT
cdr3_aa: CASSGGRMNEKLFF

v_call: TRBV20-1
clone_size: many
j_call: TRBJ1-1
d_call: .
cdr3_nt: TGCAGTGCTAGATCTCTTGGGGGCGAGAACACTGAAGCTTTCTTT
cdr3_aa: CSARSLGGENTEAFF

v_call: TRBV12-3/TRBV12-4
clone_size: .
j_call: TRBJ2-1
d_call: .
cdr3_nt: TGTGCCAGCAGTTTAGCGGGAGAAGGGGGTGAGCAGTTCTTC
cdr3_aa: CASSLAGEGGEQFF

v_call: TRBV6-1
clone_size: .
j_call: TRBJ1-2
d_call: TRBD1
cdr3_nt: TGTGCCAGCAGCTTAGAACGGACAGGAAACTATGGCTACACCTTC
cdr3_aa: CASSLERTGNYGYTF

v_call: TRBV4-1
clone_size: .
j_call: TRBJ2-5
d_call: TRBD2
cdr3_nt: TGCGCCAGCAGCCAAGAACTAGCGGGGGGAATTGAGACCCAGTACTTC
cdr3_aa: CASSQELAGGIETQYF

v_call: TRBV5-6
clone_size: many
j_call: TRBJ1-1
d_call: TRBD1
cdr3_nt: TGTGCCAGCAGCCTACAGGGGGCCGGTTCTCCATCCATGAACACTGAAGCTTTCTTT
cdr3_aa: CASSLQGAGSPSMNTEAFF

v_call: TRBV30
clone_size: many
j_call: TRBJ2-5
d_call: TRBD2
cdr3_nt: TGTGCCTGGAGTGTTTTAGCGGGGGTCGTGGAGACCCAGTACTTC
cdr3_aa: CAWSVLAGVVETQYF

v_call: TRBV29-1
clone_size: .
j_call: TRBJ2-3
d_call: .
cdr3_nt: TGCAGCGTTGCTAGTTTGCGGGGCCCGTCAGATACGCAGTATTTT
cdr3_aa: CSVASLRGPSDTQYF

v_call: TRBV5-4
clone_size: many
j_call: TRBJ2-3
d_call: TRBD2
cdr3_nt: TGTGCCAGCAGGACTAGCTACACAGATACGCAGTATTTT
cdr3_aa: CASRTSYTDTQYF

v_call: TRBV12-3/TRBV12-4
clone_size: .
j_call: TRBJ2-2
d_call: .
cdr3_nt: TGTGCCAGCGGGTCGGGTGCCGGGGAGCTGTGTTTT
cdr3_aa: CASGSGAGELCF

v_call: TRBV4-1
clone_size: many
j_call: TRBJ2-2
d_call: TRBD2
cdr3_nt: TGCGCCAGCAGCCACCCCGGGAGGGCGAACGGGGAGCTGTTTTTT
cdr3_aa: CASSHPGRANGELFF

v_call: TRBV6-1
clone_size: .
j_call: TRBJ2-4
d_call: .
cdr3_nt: TGTGCCAGCGGTTTTGGACTGGACATTCAGTACTTC
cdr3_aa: CASGFGLDIQYF

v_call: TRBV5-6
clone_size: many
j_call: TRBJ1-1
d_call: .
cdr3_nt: TGTGCCAGCAGTGTCGGGGGGATCGTACAAGCTTTCTTT
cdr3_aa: CASSVGGIVQAFF

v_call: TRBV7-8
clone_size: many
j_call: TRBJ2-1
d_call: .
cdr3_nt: TGTGCCAGCAGCTTAGCGAGGTATGAGCAGTTCTTC
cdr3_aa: CASSLARYEQFF

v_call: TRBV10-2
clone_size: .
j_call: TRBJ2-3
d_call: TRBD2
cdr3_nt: TGCGCCAGCACCTTATTAGCGGGGGGGCCCACAGATACGCAGTATTTT
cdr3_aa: CASTLLAGGPTDTQYF

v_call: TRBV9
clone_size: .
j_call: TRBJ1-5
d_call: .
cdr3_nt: TGTGCCAGCAGCGCCCCACATTTT
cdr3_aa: CASSAPHF

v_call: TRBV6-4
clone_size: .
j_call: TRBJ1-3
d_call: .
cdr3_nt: TGTGCCAGCAGGCTGCCTTTTGGTACCATATATTTT
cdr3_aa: CASRLPFGTIYF

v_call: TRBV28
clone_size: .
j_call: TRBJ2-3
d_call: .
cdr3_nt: TGTGCCAGCAGTGCGATTTTGTGGGGCACAGATACGCAGTATTTT
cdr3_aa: CASSAILWGTDTQYF

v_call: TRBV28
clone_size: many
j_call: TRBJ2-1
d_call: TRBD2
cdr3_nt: TGTGCCAGCAGTCCAACCAGCGGGGGTTCCTACAATGAGCAGTTCTTC
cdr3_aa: CASSPTSGGSYNEQFF

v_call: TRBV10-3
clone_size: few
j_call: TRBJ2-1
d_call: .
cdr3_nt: TGTGCCATCAGTGAGACCCTTCCGCAAGCGGAGAACTACAATGAGCAGTTCTTC
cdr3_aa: CAISETLPQAENYNEQFF

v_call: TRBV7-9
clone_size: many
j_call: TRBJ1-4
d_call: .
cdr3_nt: TGTGCCAGCAGCTATCCGGACACGTCGCGAGTCTTAAATGAAAAACTGTTTTTT
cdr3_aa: CASSYPDTSRVLNEKLFF

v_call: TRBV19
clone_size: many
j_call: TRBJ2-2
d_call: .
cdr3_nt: TGTGCCAGTAGTCACGGGTCCGGGGAGCTGTTTTTT
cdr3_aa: CASSHGSGELFF

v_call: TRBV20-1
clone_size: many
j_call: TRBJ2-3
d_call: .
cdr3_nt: TGCAGTGCTAGTGATCTTAGACTTTCCACAGATACGCAGTATTTT
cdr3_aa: CSASDLRLSTDTQYF

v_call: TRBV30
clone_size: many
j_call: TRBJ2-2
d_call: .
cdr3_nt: TGTGCCTGGCAATTAAACGGGGAGCTGTTTTTT
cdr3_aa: CAWQLNGELFF

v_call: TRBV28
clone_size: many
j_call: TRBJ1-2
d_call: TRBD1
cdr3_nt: TGTGCCAGCAAACCATCACAGGGGCGCGGCTATGGCTACACCTTC
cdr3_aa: CASKPSQGRGYGYTF

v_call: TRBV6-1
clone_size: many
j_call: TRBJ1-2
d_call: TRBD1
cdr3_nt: TGTGCCAGCAGTGCAGGACAGGGGGAGTATGGCTACACCTTC
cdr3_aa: CASSAGQGEYGYTF

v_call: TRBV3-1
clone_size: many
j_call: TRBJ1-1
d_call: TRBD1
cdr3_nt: TGTGCCAGCAGCCAGCGCTACAGGGGATCGGTCTCGAACACTGAAGCTTTCTTT
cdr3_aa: CASSQRYRGSVSNTEAFF

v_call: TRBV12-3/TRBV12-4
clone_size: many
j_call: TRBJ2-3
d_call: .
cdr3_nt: TGTGCCAGCAGTTTCTCATTAAACCTACTCACAGATACGCAGTATTTT
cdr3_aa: CASSFSLNLLTDTQYF

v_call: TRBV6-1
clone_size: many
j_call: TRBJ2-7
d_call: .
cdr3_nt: TGTGCCAGCAGTTATCAGAGACAGAACTACGAGCAGTACTTC
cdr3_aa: CASSYQRQNYEQYF

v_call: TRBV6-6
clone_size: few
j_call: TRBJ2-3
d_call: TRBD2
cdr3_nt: TGTGCCAGCAGTTACTCGCGGGGGGCACGAGATACGCAGTATTTT
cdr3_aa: CASSYSRGARDTQYF

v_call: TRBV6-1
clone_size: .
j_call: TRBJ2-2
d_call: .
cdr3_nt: TGTGCCAGCAGTGTGGATAGGAACACCGGGGAGCTGTTTTTT
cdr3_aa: CASSVDRNTGELFF

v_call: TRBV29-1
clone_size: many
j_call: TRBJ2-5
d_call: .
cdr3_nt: TGCAGCGTTGAAGGTCGTGGGGGGTCTGAGACCCAGTACTTC
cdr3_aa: CSVEGRGGSETQYF

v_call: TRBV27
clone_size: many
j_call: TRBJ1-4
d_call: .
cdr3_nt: TGTGCCAGCAGCAACCGGGGGGAAAAACTGTTTTTT
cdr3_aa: CASSNRGEKLFF

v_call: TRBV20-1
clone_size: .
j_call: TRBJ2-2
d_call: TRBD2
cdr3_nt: TGCAGTGCTAGGGCTAGCGGGGGGTCGAACACCGGGGAGCTGTTTTTT
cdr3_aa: CSARASGGSNTGELFF

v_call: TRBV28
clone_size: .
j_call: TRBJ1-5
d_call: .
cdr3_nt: TGTGCCAGCAGTTTGGTTCAGGGTCGGGGGCGCCAGCATTTT
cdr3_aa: CASSLVQGRGRQHF